The 20 T cell receptor beta chains below all came from one sample that was sequenced in a study of blood T cell repertoires in COVID-19. Profiled with immunoSEQ multiplex PCR; TCRdb holds only in-frame clones, not every one. The sample has about 94,000 clones, roughly 86% seen once. The source material was peripheral blood. The source of these receptors is a woman in her sixties or seventies in a cohort sampled during active or convalescent COVID-19.

The chain employs TRBV5-5 and TRBJ1-6; possibly TRBD1 for D (6 bases). V dropped 0 bases and J dropped 3 bases, with 10 bases sitting between them. The CDR3 is 16 residues long. The germline V gene has CDR1 SGHKS and CDR2 YYEKEE (reference sequence). In DNA, the CDR3 is TGTGCCAGCAGCTTGGCAGGGGTCGTCTATAATTCACCCCTCCACTTT. This translates into CASSLAGVVYNSPLHF.

This chain uses TRBV6-5 with TRBJ1-1, with 7 bases identical to TRBD1. The CDR3 extends over 15 amino acids. The V segment lost 4 bases and the J segment 5 bases; nucleotides outside the gene matches: 10. Germline CDR1 and CDR2: MNHEY and SVGAGI. The DNA for the CDR3 is TGTGCCAGCAGTTCTAGACAGGGCGATGTTACTGAAGCTTTCTTT. It is translated as CASSSRQGDVTEAFF.

The chain carries TRBV3-1 (or the pseudogene TRBV3-2) and TRBJ2-7, with D tentatively TRBD2 (6 bases). CDR3 size: 16 residues. V lost 1 base, J lost 0 bases, and 13 bases lay in between. The germline gives CDR1 LGHDT, CDR2 YNNKEL (reference sequence). The CDR3 coding sequence is TGTGCCAGCAGCCAAGGGTCGGGCGGGATCTCCTACGAGCAGTACTTC. As protein: CASSQGSGGISYEQYF.

The rearrangement uses TRBV5-1 and TRBJ2-1, with a weak D call TRBD1 (6 bases). The V gene lost 4 bases and the J gene lost 13 bases, with 15 bases spanning the gap. Germline V lookup: CDR1 SGHRS, CDR2 YFSETQ. CDR3 length equals 12 residues. The CDR3 DNA sequence: TGCGCCAGCAGCCTGGACAGCCCGGGACAGTTCTTC. Protein product: CASSLDSPGQFF.

The rearrangement joins TRBV18 to TRBJ2-6; D is perhaps TRBD1 (5 bases). Per germline, CDR1 KGHSH and CDR2 LQKENI. V lost 3 bases, J lost 4 bases, and 10 bases lay in between. CDR3 length: 15 amino acids. As DNA, the CDR3 is TGTGCCAGCTCACCGGCGAGGACAGGGGCCAACGTCCTGACTTTC. Encoded protein: CASSPARTGANVLTF.

A single count supports this clone. The chain recombines TRBV7-3 with TRBJ1-2; 9 bases agree with TRBD1. The CDR3 length is 13 residues. The germline gives CDR1 SGHTA, CDR2 FQGTGA. V dropped 5 bases and J dropped 8; count of bases not matched to a gene: 6. The CDR3 region is CASSPGTGQGYTF. The CDR3 DNA reads as TGTGCCAGCAGCCCAGGGACAGGGCAAGGCTACACCTTC.

The genes are TRBV19 and TRBJ2-1, with 7 positions matching TRBD1. CDR3 length: 14 residues. Germline assignment: CDR1 LNHDA and CDR2 SQIVND (reference sequence). The J segment lost 0 bases and the V segment lost 8 bases, leaving 4 bases of the junction unmatched. The CDR3 region has the DNA TGTGCCAGTGTAAGGGACAGCTCCTACAATGAGCAGTTCTTC. Residues: CASVRDSSYNEQFF.

This chain uses TRBV14 with TRBJ2-1; tentative D call: TRBD2 (6 bases). Germline CDR1 is SGHDN and CDR2 is FVKESK. V was cut by 1 base and J by 2 bases, with 15 bases left in between. The CDR3 is 17 amino acids. The CDR3 DNA is TGTGCCAGCAGCCAAGCGTCCGGGAGAACCCCCTACAATGAGCAGTTCTTC. Translation: CASSQASGRTPYNEQFF.

The V gene is TRBV28, the J gene TRBJ2-5; possibly TRBD1 for D (6 bases). CDR3 length: 15 residues. CDR1 is MDHEN, CDR2 SYDVKM, per germline. V lost 2 bases, J lost 6 bases, and 16 bases lay in between. The CDR3 is CASSLGAQGPKTQYF. The CDR3 bases are TGTGCCAGCAGTTTAGGCGCACAGGGCCCAAAGACCCAGTACTTC.

The chain couples TRBV4-2 to TRBJ1-1; 7 nucleotides match TRBD1. This CDR3 region has 13 residues. Germline CDR1 and CDR2: LGHNA and YNFKEQ. The V and J ends lost 0 bases and 8 bases, in that order; junction bases with no gene match: 3. Here the CDR3 reads CASSQDSGQEAFF. CDR3 DNA: TGTGCCAGCAGCCAAGATTCGGGACAGGAAGCTTTCTTT.

The chain recombines TRBV6-5 with TRBJ2-5, with D maybe TRBD2 (6 bases). The CDR3 contains 14 residues. The V end was cut by 2 bases, the J end by 6 bases, with 13 bases between. Germline loops: CDR1 MNHEY, CDR2 SVGAGI. In nucleotides, the CDR3 is TGTGCCAGCAGTTACCAAGCGGGCGTTCAGACCCAGTACTTC. It codes for CASSYQAGVQTQYF.

CDR3: CASRFGGQLGSPLHF. CDR3 nucleotides: TGTGCCAGCAGATTCGGCGGGCAGCTGGGTTCACCCCTCCACTTT. The V call is TRBV27, the J call TRBJ1-6; D unclear. Germline V gene lookup returns CDR1 MNHEY and CDR2 SMNVEV (reference sequence). The CDR3 runs to 15 residues. The V end lost 6 bases, the J end lost 9 bases, and 18 bases lay between the germline ends.

The chain is built from TRBV9 and TRBJ1-1, with 8 bases identical to TRBD1. This CDR3 spans 15 amino acids. The V and J ends lost 3 bases and 0 bases, in that order; junction bases with no gene match: 4. Germline CDR1 SGDLS, CDR2 YYNGEE. CDR3 sequence: CASSARQGMNTEAFF. The CDR3 nucleotides are TGTGCCAGCAGCGCGCGACAGGGGATGAACACTGAAGCTTTCTTT.

The sample holds a few counts of this clone. The gene calls are TRBV5-5 and TRBJ1-1; D remains unclear. Trimming removed 0 bases from V and 3 bases from J, with 6 bases in between. The CDR3 length is 13 residues. Germline V gene data show CDR1 as SGHKS and CDR2 as YYEKEE (reference sequence). Here the CDR3 reads CASSLAAYTEAFF. In nucleotides, the CDR3 is TGTGCCAGCAGCTTGGCTGCGTACACTGAAGCTTTCTTT.

V and J are TRBV3-1 (or the pseudogene TRBV3-2) and TRBJ1-6; 11 bases line up with TRBD1. The CDR3 runs 15 residues. The V segment lost 4 bases and the J segment 7 bases; nucleotides outside the gene matches: 3. Looked up from germline, CDR1 is LGHDT and CDR2 is YNNKEL (reference sequence). The CDR3 region is CASSPGTGGNSPLHF. The CDR3, as DNA: TGTGCCAGCAGCCCCGGGACAGGGGGAAATTCACCCCTCCACTTT.

CDR3 sequence (DNA): TGTGCCAGCAGCCAAGAGAGGCCAGATTCACCCCTCCACTTT. Amino acid sequence: CASSQERPDSPLHF. This chain links TRBV4-2 with TRBJ1-6; D is uncertain. Germline values: CDR1 LGHNA, CDR2 YNFKEQ. Trimming removed 0 bases from V and 8 bases from J, with 8 bases in between. This CDR3 has 14 amino acids.

The rearrangement links TRBV7-8 to TRBJ1-2, with a possible D match to TRBD1 (6 bases). The CDR3 spans 17 residues. Germline V gene lookup returns CDR1 SGHVS and CDR2 FQNEAQ. V lost 5 bases and J lost 1, with 20 bases in between. Here the CDR3 reads CASSRGGRQVLNYGYTF. Here the CDR3 DNA reads TGTGCCAGCAGCCGAGGGGGTCGACAGGTACTTAACTATGGCTACACCTTC.

The chain uses TRBV5-4 and TRBJ1-6; possibly TRBD1 for D (5 bases). The germline gives CDR1 SGHNT, CDR2 YYREEE (reference sequence). Trimming stripped 1 base from V and 15 bases from J, with 14 bases between. CDR3 length: 13 residues. The CDR3 DNA follows: TGTGCCAGCAGCTTGTGGGGGGGAACGCTCCTCCACTTT. This sequence encodes CASSLWGGTLLHF. The full variable domain, its missing parts supplied by reference TRBV5-4 and TRBJ1-6, is ETGVTQSPTHLIKTRGQQVTLRCSSQSGHNTVSWYQQALGQGPQFIFQYYREEENGRGNFPPRFSGLQFPNYSSELNVNALELDDSALYLCASSLWGGTLLHFGNGTRLTVT.

The chain is built from TRBV27 and TRBJ1-1; 9 nucleotides agree with TRBD1. Germline CDR1 MNHEY, CDR2 SMNVEV (reference sequence). This CDR3 contains 16 residues. The junction had 8 bases not matched to a gene; V was cut back by 3 bases and J by 3 bases. CDR3 in DNA: TGTGCCAGCAGTTTCTACGGAGACAGGGGGGACACTGAAGCTTTCTTT. Translated: CASSFYGDRGDTEAFF.

The gene calls are TRBV12-3 or TRBV12-4 and TRBJ1-4; D might be TRBD1 (6 bases). This CDR3 has 13 residues. V was pared by 4 bases and J by 8 bases, with 11 bases between. This CDR3 is CASSSRGGEKLFF. As DNA, the CDR3 is TGTGCCAGCAGTTCCAGGGGTGGGGAAAAACTGTTTTTT.